This T cell receptor beta chain appears in the sequencing data of a study of blood T cells in healthy people across ages. Notes on this clonotype: Its antigen is not identified.

With a J-beta primer mix and a sample-barcoded 5' primer, a second PCR ran about 7 to 12 cycles. MiXCR, run by TCRdb on the 5' RACE reads, gives a single entry per CDR3 protein. The sample has about 970,000 distinct CDR3 sequences; roughly half are singletons. Study outcomes and limitations: Getting older went along with TCR beta diversity per million T cells dropping roughly linearly.

The CDR3 spans 16 residues. Per the germline V gene, CDR1 is LGHNA and CDR2 is YNFKEQ. Trimming shortened V by 2 bases and J by 0 bases, and 11 bases separated the two germline ends. This TCR was sampled from a woman in her sixties in good health. The sequenced sample was blood. The chain joins TRBV4-2 to TRBJ2-4; D is ambiguous. The CDR3 protein is CASSQSVGLAKNIQYF. As DNA, the CDR3 is TGTGCCAGCAGCCAATCCGTTGGGCTAGCCAAAAACATTCAGTACTTC.